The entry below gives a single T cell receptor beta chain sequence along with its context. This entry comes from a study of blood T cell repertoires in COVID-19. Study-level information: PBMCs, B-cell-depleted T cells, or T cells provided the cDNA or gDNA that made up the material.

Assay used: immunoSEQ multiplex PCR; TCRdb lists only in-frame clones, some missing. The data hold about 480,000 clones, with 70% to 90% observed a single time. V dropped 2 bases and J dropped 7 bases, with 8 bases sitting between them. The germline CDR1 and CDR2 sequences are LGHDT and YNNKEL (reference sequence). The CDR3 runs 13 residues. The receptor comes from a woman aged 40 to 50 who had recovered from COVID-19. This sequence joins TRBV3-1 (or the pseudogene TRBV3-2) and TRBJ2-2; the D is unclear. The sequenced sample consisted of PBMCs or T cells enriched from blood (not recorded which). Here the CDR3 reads CASSQSVVGELFF. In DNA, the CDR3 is TGTGCCAGCAGCCAATCCGTTGTCGGGGAGCTGTTTTTT.